The sequence of this TCR beta chain was determined in a study of cytomegalovirus exposure and HLA in healthy donors. The sample holds a few counts of this clone. The antigen is undetermined. It was with 60 Vbeta and 13 Jbeta primers that the PCR ran. This table comes from immunoSEQ multiplex PCR, and its TCRdb copy is limited to in-frame clones, with some not included. Of about 130,000 clones listed, 70% to 85% are singletons. Germline-derived CDR1 and CDR2 are SGHDT and YYEEEE. CDR3 size: 14 residues. The junction had 4 bases not matched to a gene; V was cut back by 1 base and J by 4 bases. Findings of the study overall: TRBV6-2, TRBV6-3 and some other V segments were unresolvable in 87-base-pair reads. For most subjects, TCR beta sequences were reported to predict HLA-A and HLA-B alleles with accuracy. As a later analysis revealed, the rate of TCR association differed by HLA locus, with DRB1 most and HLA-C fewest.

Sequencing used PBMCs. The receptor was derived from a woman in her 50s in good health and CMV-seronegative. The J gene is TRBJ1-1, the V gene TRBV5-6; 7 bases align to TRBD1. The CDR3 DNA reads as TGTGCCAGCAGCTTGAAGGGGGCAGGCACTGAAGCTTTCTTT. As protein: CASSLKGAGTEAFF.